A single sample is the source of the 10 T cell receptor beta chains below, sequenced in a study of tumor-infiltrating lymphocytes in primary liver carcinoma. The researchers obtained blood RNA from unsorted whole blood and also extracted germline DNA. The input was roughly 0.5 ug total RNA; TCR beta cDNA was made from it with a constant-region primer. Investigators got TCR beta libraries out of three nested multiplex PCR rounds, done with slightly modified ARM-PCR. The first two PCR rounds used TRBV1-TRBV30 primers with a Cbeta primer, about 9 cycles each. Using its own MiXCR run on the multiplex PCR reads, TCRdb lists one record per CDR3 protein. The repertoire consists of about 320,000 distinct CDR3 sequences, with 50% to 70% occurring once and the leading ten covering roughly 8.6%. The sample consisted of peripheral blood. The receptors shown here come from a man aged 40-49 years with primary liver carcinoma and hepatitis B virus infection.

In regard to this clonotype: An end of the junction differs from the germline gene, which may be a read error. CDR3 sequence (DNA): TGTGCCAGAAGGTACGCCGGGACTAGCGAAACCTACGAGCAGTGCTTC. Translated: CARRYAGTSETYEQCF. V gene TRBV5-3 combines with J gene TRBJ2-7; 10 bases match TRBD2. TRBV5-3 is an ORF, and what it does is uncertain. The CDR3 covers 16 residues.

Details on this clonotype: Here the CDR3 omits its conserved ending phenylalanine or tryptophan, so a read error is the likely source. The chain has TRBV29-1 and TRBJ2-1, with TRBD2 matching over 8 bases. This CDR3 is built from 14 residues. Germline V gives CDR1 SQVTM, CDR2 ANQGSEA. With 4 bases clipped from V and 8 bases from J, the junction kept 10 bases outside the gene matches. The CDR3: CSVGASGRNDEQFL. CDR3 coding DNA: TGCAGCGTTGGGGCTAGCGGGCGAAACGATGAGCAGTTCCTC.

This rearrangement joins TRBV6-2 or TRBV6-3 to TRBJ2-7, with D possibly TRBD1 on 5 matching bases. V was cut by 7 bases and J by 1 base, with 20 bases left in between. The CDR3 consists of 16 residues. CDR1 is MNHEY and CDR2 is SVGEGT in the germline V gene. CDR3 nucleotide sequence: TGTGCCAGCACTTTGGGCTTGGGGCAGCAGTCCTACGAGCAGTACTTC. This gives the protein CASTLGLGQQSYEQYF.

The chain's CDR3 is CASSLPLAGAGTQYF. CDR3 nucleotides: TGTGCCAGCAGCTTGCCCCTAGCGGGTGCGGGGACCCAGTACTTC. The chain links TRBV5-6 to TRBJ2-5; 8 bases map to TRBD2. With 1 base clipped from V and 7 bases from J, the junction kept 9 bases outside the gene matches. Germline V gene data show CDR1 as SGHDT and CDR2 as YYEEEE. The CDR3 sequence is 15 residues long. Supplemented by reference TRBV5-6 and TRBJ2-5, the full variable domain reads DAGVTQSPTHLIKTRGQQVTLRCSPKSGHDTVSWYQQALGQGPQFIFQYYEEEERQRGNFPDRFSGHQFPNYSSELNVNALLLGDSALYLCASSLPLAGAGTQYFGPGTRLLVL.

The V and J genes are TRBV6-1 and TRBJ1-5; D unclear. Trimming stripped 7 bases from V and 6 bases from J, with 19 bases between. The CDR3 has 15 residues. Germline CDR1 and CDR2: MNHNS and SASEGT. CDR3 protein: CASTPGRGGGQPQHF. The DNA for the CDR3 is TGTGCCAGCACCCCCGGGCGGGGAGGCGGTCAGCCCCAGCATTTT.

On this clonotype: A much larger clone sits a single nucleotide away, making a read error possible. The chain links TRBV4-3 to TRBJ2-1; TRBD2 aligns across 15 bases. Germline CDR1 LGHNA, CDR2 YSLEER. The CDR3 runs 18 residues. CDR3 region: CASSLDWTSGRAWNEQSF. As DNA, the CDR3 is TGCGCCAGCAGTCTGGATTGGACTAGCGGGAGGGCCTGGAATGAGCAGTCCTTC.

The V and J genes are TRBV5-1 and TRBJ2-3; no clear D. The germline CDR1 and CDR2 sequences are SGHRS and YFSETQ. The CDR3 loop spans 14 amino acids. Trimming removed 7 bases at V and 0 bases at J, with 12 bases between. The CDR3 DNA sequence: TGCGCCAGCCTTCTGGCAGACAGCACAGATACGCAGTATTTT. Protein: CASLLADSTDTQYF. Based on the CDR3 plus reference TRBV5-1 and TRBJ2-3, the full variable domain is KAGVTQTPRYLIKTRGQQVTLSCSPISGHRSVSWYQQTPGQGLQFLFEYFSETQRNKGNFPGRFSGRQFSNSRSEMNVSTLELGDSALYLCASLLADSTDTQYFGPGTRLTVL.

A word on this clonotype: A much larger clone lies one base from this, so it may be a read error. CDR3 nucleotides: TGCGCCAGCAGCCAAGATACGGCGTTAGGGCAGCCCCAGCATTTT. Encoded protein: CASSQDTALGQPQHF. V is TRBV4-2 and J is TRBJ1-5, with unresolved D. CDR3 length: 15 amino acids. Germline CDR1 is LGHNA and CDR2 is YNFKEQ.

This clonotype was picked up many times. As DNA, the CDR3 is TGCGCCAGCAGCCAAATTCACACGGGAGTGGCCTACGAGCAGTACTTC. It encodes CASSQIHTGVAYEQYF. The chain combines TRBV4-3 with TRBJ2-7, with D perhaps matching TRBD2 (6 bases). CDR3 length equals 16 residues. V was shortened by 2 bases and J by 2 bases, with 16 bases between the two germline ends. Germline V CDR1 and CDR2: LGHNA, YSLEER.

In regard to this clonotype: A much larger clone is a single base away; this may be a read error. The chain carries TRBV4-2 and TRBJ2-7; 8 nucleotides line up with TRBD1. After removal of 0 bases from V and 2 bases from J, the junction contained 9 bases not matched to a gene. The germline V gene has CDR1 LGHNA and CDR2 YNFKEQ. The CDR3 has 17 residues. The CDR3 region has the DNA TGTGCCAGCAGCCAAGAAATCTGGACAGGGAATACCTACGAGCAGTACTTC. This translates into CASSQEIWTGNTYEQYF.